The 14 T cell receptor beta chains listed next were all sequenced from one sample in a study of cytomegalovirus exposure and HLA in healthy donors. Use of 60 Vbeta and 13 Jbeta primers characterized the PCR. Generated by immunoSEQ multiplex PCR, the TCRdb table keeps only in-frame clones and is missing some. The sample consists of roughly 68,000 clones, 60% to 75% of them appearing once. The sample was PBMCs. The receptors were sampled from a man in his forties in good health and CMV-seropositive.

The chain has TRBV30 and TRBJ1-5, with D tentatively TRBD1 (6 bases). The germline gives CDR1 GTSNPN, CDR2 SVGIG (reference sequence). With 2 bases removed from V and 4 bases from J, the gap between germline ends came to 15 bases. The CDR3 totals 15 residues. CDR3 residues: CAWSRQAAVNQPQHF. The DNA of the CDR3 is TGTGCCTGGAGTCGACAGGCGGCGGTTAATCAGCCCCAGCATTTT.

This chain links TRBV28 with TRBJ2-1; 10 bases fit TRBD2. Trimming at V came to 6 bases and at J to 0 bases, leaving 11 bases not matched to a gene. The CDR3 has 18 residues. Germline V lookup: CDR1 MDHEN, CDR2 SYDVKM. The CDR3 DNA sequence: TGTGCCAGCAGCCATACGGGGGTAGCGGGGGGCTCCTACAATGAGCAGTTCTTC. Translation gives CASSHTGVAGGSYNEQFF. The full variable domain, completed using reference TRBV28 and TRBJ2-1, is DVKVTQSSRYLVKRTGEKVFLECVQDMDHENMFWYRQDPGLGLRLIYFSYDVKMKEKGDIPEGYSVSREKKERFSLILESASTNQTSMYLCASSHTGVAGGSYNEQFFGPGTRLTVL.

The V gene is TRBV6-6, the J gene TRBJ1-6, with TRBD1 as a possible D gene (6 bases). The ends were cut back, 6 bases at V and 7 bases at J, with 13 bases in the middle. The CDR3 is 14 amino acids. Germline-derived CDR1 and CDR2 are MNHNY and SVGAGI (reference sequence). The CDR3 DNA is TGTGCCAGCAGGTTAACAGGGCTGAATTCACCCCTCCACTTT. This translates into CASRLTGLNSPLHF.

The V gene is TRBV28, the J gene TRBJ2-7, with a weak D call TRBD1 (6 bases). Germline V gene data show CDR1 as MDHEN and CDR2 as SYDVKM. V lost 4 bases and J lost 1, with 8 bases in between. The CDR3 spans 13 residues. The CDR3 protein is CASSSTGSYEQYF. The CDR3 DNA is TGTGCCAGCAGTTCGACAGGTTCCTACGAGCAGTACTTC.

V and J are TRBV30 and TRBJ2-1, with 7 bases aligning to TRBD2. The CDR3 has 14 amino acids. V gave up 3 bases and J gave up 4 bases; unmatched junction bases: 6. The germline gives CDR1 GTSNPN, CDR2 SVGIG (reference sequence). The CDR3 DNA reads TGTGCCTGGAGCGTGGGGGGGAATTACAATGAGCAGTTCTTC. Translated, it gives CAWSVGGNYNEQFF.

The table lists this clone with a few counts. V is TRBV11-1 and J is TRBJ1-1, with TRBD1 identical over 8 bases. This CDR3 contains 15 residues. The junction had 8 bases not matched to a gene; V was cut back by 7 bases and J by 1 base. The V gene's germline CDR1 is SGHAT and CDR2 FQDESV (reference sequence). Here the CDR3 DNA reads TGTGCCAGCATGACAGGGGATCCGTCGAACACTGAAGCTTTCTTT. This encodes CASMTGDPSNTEAFF.

The chain is built from TRBV9 and TRBJ2-5; 8 bases match TRBD1. CDR3 length: 15 amino acids. Germline V gives CDR1 SGDLS, CDR2 YYNGEE. The trim removed 3 bases at V and 2 bases at J, leaving 6 bases unmatched. The CDR3: CASSAGQGQQETQYF. CDR3 coding DNA: TGTGCCAGCAGCGCCGGACAGGGTCAACAAGAGACCCAGTACTTC.

V usage is TRBV5-4 and J usage is TRBJ1-3, with a tentative D call TRBD1 (5 bases). The CDR3 runs 17 residues. With 4 bases removed from V and 0 bases from J, the gap between germline ends came to 17 bases. Germline-derived CDR1 and CDR2 are SGHNT and YYREEE (reference sequence). The chain's CDR3 is CASSTLYTGTSGNTIYF. The CDR3, as DNA: TGTGCCAGCAGCACCCTTTACACAGGAACCTCTGGAAACACCATATATTTT.

This chain uses TRBV30 with TRBJ2-1; the D gene is possibly TRBD2 (7 bases). The CDR3 loop spans 14 amino acids. Trimming stripped 2 bases from V and 8 bases from J, with 16 bases between. The germline CDR1 and CDR2 sequences are GTSNPN and SVGIG (reference sequence). The CDR3 bases are TGTGCCTGGAGTCCGGGACACCGGGAGGATGAGCAGTTCTTC. As protein: CAWSPGHREDEQFF.

This clone was observed a few times. The rearrangement joins TRBV7-8 to TRBJ1-5; D remains unclear. This CDR3 is 15 amino acids long. Germline lookup yields CDR1 SGHVS and CDR2 FQNEAQ. Trimming shortened V by 1 base and J by 6 bases, and 13 bases separated the two germline ends. The CDR3 region has the DNA TGTGCCAGCAGCTTAGGGAGAACGATGGGTCAGCCCCAGCATTTT. Translation: CASSLGRTMGQPQHF.

V gene TRBV21-1 combines with J gene TRBJ2-3; the D call TRBD2 from the table was never checked on the DNA. TRBV21-1 is labeled a pseudogene. The CDR3 consists of 16 residues. CDR3 residues: CASSPLVEFSTDTQYF. The CDR3 DNA reads as TGTGCCAGCAGCCCCCTTGTGGAGTTTAGCACAGATACGCAGTATTTT.

The chain uses TRBV4-1 and TRBJ2-5, with 7 bases matching TRBD1. The CDR3 totals 17 residues. Looked up from germline, CDR1 is MGHRA and CDR2 is YSYEKL. Unmatched junction bases numbered 15, after V lost 3 bases and J lost 5 bases. The CDR3 protein is CASSQAFLGGARETQYF. The CDR3 coding sequence is TGCGCCAGCAGCCAGGCCTTCTTAGGGGGCGCGAGGGAGACCCAGTACTTC.

The V call is TRBV7-2, the J call TRBJ2-5, with 8 bases aligning to TRBD2. V shed 0 bases and J 2 bases; nucleotides not matched to a gene: 5. The CDR3 is 16 residues long. Germline V gives CDR1 SGHTA, CDR2 FQGNSA. CDR3 in DNA: TGTGCCAGCAGCTTAGCGAGTCGGGGGGGACAAGAGACCCAGTACTTC. The encoded protein is CASSLASRGGQETQYF.

The chain carries TRBV4-1 and TRBJ1-5, with no clear D. The germline gives CDR1 MGHRA, CDR2 YSYEKL. The CDR3 has 15 residues. The V gene lost 1 base and the J gene lost 5 bases, with 12 bases spanning the gap. The CDR3: CASSQVLMSDQPQHF. CDR3 DNA: TGCGCCAGCAGCCAAGTTTTAATGAGCGATCAGCCCCAGCATTTT.